This TCR beta chain came from a study of beta chain features in type 1 diabetes. Study summary: Sorted cells examined across all samples numbered some 98 million.

The germline CDR1 and CDR2 sequences are SGHRS and YFSETQ. The CDR3 extends over 13 amino acids. The V gene lost 3 bases and the J gene lost 3 bases, with 7 bases spanning the gap. Investigators reverse transcribed all isolated RNA, so they sequenced expressed TCRB transcripts. Measured with immunoSEQ multiplex PCR; TCRdb has only the in-frame clones, and not every one. Here the sample spans fewer than 900,000 clones, about 17% being singletons. Via CD45RO/CCR7/CD25/CD127/CD95/CD27, cells of the CD4+ naive, central memory, regulatory and stem cell-like memory subsets were sorted. Purity exceeding 95% was reached by all sorted populations.

This TCR came from a young woman in good health. The sequenced material came from naive CD4+ T cells from blood. The chain is built from TRBV5-1 and TRBJ1-3; D ambiguous. The CDR3 bases are TGCGCCAGCAGCTATGACATTGGAAACACCATATATTTT. Translated: CASSYDIGNTIYF.